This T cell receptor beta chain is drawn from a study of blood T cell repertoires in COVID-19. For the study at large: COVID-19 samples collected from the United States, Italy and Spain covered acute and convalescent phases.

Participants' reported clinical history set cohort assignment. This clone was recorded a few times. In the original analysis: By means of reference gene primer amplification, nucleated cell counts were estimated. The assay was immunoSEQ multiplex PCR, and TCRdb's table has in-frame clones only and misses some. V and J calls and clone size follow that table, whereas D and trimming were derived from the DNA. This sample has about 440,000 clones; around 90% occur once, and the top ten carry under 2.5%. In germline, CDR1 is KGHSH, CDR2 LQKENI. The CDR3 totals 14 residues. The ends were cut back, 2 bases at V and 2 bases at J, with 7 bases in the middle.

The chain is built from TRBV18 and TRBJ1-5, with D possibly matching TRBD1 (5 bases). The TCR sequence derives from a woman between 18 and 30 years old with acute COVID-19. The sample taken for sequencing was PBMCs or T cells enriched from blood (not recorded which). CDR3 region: CASSPGAGNQPQHF. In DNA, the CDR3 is TGTGCCAGCTCACCAGGGGCGGGCAATCAGCCCCAGCATTTT.